This T cell receptor (beta chain) was observed in a study of blood T cell repertoires in COVID-19. Study details: COVID-19 samples, acute and convalescent, were from the United States, Italy and Spain.

Libraries were prepared by immunoSEQ multiplex PCR; TCRdb keeps only in-frame clonotypes and omits some of them. The sample shows 150,000 or so clones, about 82% of them seen only once. V lost 0 bases, J lost 0 bases, and 10 bases lay in between. The germline V gene encodes CDR1 SGDLS and CDR2 YYNGEE. CDR3 length: 15 amino acids. The clonotype was recovered from a woman aged 40 to 50 with active or convalescent COVID-19. J is TRBJ2-7 and V is TRBV9; D may be TRBD2 (5 bases). The sample taken for sequencing was peripheral blood. The CDR3 region has the DNA TGTGCCAGCAGCGTAGATGGACTTAGCTCCTACGAGCAGTACTTC. This gives the protein CASSVDGLSSYEQYF.